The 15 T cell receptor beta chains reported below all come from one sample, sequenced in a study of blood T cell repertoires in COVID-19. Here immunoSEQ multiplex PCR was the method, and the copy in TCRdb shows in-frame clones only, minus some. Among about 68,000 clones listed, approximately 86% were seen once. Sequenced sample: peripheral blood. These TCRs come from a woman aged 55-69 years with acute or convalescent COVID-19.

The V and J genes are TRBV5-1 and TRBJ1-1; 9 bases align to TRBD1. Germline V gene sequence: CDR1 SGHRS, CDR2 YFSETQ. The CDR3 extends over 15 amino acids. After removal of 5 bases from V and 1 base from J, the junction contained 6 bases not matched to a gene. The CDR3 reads CASRQRTGANTEAFF. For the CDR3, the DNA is TGCGCCAGCAGACAAAGGACAGGGGCGAACACTGAAGCTTTCTTT.

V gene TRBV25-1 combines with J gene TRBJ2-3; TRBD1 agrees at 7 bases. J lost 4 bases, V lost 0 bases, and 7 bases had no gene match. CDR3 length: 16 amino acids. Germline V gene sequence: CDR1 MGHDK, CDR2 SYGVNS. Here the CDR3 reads CASSEYGTATADTQYF. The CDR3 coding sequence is TGTGCCAGCAGTGAATACGGGACAGCCACCGCAGATACGCAGTATTTT.

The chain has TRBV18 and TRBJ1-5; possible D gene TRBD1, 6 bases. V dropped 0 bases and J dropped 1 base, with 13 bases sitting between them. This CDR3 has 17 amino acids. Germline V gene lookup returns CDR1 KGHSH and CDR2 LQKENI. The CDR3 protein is CASSPPGGRGSNQPQHF. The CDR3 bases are TGTGCCAGCTCACCACCGGGGGGGCGAGGGAGCAATCAGCCCCAGCATTTT.

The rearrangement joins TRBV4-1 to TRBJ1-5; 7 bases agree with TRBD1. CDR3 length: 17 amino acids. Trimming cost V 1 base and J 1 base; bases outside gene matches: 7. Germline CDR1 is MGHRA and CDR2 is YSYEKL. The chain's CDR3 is CASSQVVLQGSNQPQHF. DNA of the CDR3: TGCGCCAGCAGCCAAGTGGTACTACAGGGGAGCAATCAGCCCCAGCATTTT.

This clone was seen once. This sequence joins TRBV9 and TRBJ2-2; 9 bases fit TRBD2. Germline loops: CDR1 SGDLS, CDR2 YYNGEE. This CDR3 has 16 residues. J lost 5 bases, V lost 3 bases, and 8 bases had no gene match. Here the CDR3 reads CASSAHLAGITGELFF. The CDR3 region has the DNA TGTGCCAGCAGCGCTCATCTAGCGGGGATTACCGGGGAGCTGTTTTTT. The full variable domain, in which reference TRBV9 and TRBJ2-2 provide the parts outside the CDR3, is DSGVTQTPKHLITATGQRVTLRCSPRSGDLSVYWYQQSLDQGLQFLIQYYNGEERAKGNILERFSAQQFPDLHSELNLSSLELGDSALYFCASSAHLAGITGELFFGEGSRLTVL.

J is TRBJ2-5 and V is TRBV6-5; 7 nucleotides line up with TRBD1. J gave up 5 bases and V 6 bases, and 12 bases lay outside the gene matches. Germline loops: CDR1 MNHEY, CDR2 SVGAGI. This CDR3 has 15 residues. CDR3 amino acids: CASSPDREGIETQYF. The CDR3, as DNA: TGTGCCAGCAGCCCAGACAGGGAAGGGATTGAGACCCAGTACTTC.

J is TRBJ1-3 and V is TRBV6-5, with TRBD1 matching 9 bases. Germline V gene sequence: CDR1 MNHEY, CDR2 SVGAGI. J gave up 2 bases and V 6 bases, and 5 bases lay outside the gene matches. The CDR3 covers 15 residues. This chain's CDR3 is CASSPGQGTGNTIYF. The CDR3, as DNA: TGTGCCAGCAGCCCCGGACAGGGGACTGGAAACACCATATATTTT.

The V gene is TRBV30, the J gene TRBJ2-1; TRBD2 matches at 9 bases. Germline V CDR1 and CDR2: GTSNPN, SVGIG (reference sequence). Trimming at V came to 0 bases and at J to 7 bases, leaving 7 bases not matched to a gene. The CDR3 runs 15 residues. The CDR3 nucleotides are TGTGCCTGGAGTGTTGGGCTAGCGGGATTAAATGAGCAGTTCTTC. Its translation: CAWSVGLAGLNEQFF.

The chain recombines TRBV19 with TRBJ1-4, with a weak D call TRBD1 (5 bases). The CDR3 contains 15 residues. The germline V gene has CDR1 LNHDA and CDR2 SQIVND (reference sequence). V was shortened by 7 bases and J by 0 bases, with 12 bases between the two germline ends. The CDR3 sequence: CASNGGRTTNEKLFF. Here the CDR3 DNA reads TGTGCCAGTAATGGGGGGAGGACAACTAATGAAAAACTGTTTTTT.

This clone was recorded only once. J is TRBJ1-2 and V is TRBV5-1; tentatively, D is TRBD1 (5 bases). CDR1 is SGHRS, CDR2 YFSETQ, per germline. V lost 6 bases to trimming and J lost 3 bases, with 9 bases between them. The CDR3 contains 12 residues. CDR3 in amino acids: CASTEGHYGYTF. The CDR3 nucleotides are TGCGCCAGCACGGAGGGGCACTATGGCTACACCTTC.

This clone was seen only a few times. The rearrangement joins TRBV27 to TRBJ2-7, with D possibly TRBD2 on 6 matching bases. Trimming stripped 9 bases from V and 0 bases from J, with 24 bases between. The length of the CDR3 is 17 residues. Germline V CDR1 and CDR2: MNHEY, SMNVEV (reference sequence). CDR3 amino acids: CASRREFGPFGSYEQYF. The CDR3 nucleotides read TGTGCCAGTAGGCGGGAATTCGGACCGTTTGGCTCCTACGAGCAGTACTTC.

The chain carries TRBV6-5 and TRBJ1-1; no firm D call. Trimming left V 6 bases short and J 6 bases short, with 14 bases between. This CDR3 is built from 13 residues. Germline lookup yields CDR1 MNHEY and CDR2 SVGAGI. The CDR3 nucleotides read TGTGCCAGCAGCAAACCCGCAGTGTCTGAAGCTTTCTTT. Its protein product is CASSKPAVSEAFF.

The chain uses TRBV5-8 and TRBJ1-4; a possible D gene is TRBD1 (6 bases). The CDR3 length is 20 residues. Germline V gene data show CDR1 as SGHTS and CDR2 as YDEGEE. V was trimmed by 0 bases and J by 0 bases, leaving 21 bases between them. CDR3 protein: CASSLASGGLLLATNEKLFF. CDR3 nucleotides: TGTGCCAGCAGCTTGGCATCCGGGGGGCTACTACTTGCAACTAATGAAAAACTGTTTTTT.

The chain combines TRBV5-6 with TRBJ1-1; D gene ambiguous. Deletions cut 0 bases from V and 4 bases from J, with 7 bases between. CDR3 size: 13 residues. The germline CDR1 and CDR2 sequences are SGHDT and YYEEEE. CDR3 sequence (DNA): TGTGCCAGCAGCTTGGGGGAGATCACTGAAGCTTTCTTT. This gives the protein CASSLGEITEAFF.

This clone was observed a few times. In DNA, the CDR3 is TGTGCCAGCAGCGGGGATGTAGGTTATGGCTACACCTTC. Translated: CASSGDVGYGYTF. The chain carries TRBV12-3 or TRBV12-4 and TRBJ1-2, with unresolved D. The V gene lost 6 bases and the J gene lost 5 bases, with 13 bases spanning the gap. This CDR3 has 13 amino acids.